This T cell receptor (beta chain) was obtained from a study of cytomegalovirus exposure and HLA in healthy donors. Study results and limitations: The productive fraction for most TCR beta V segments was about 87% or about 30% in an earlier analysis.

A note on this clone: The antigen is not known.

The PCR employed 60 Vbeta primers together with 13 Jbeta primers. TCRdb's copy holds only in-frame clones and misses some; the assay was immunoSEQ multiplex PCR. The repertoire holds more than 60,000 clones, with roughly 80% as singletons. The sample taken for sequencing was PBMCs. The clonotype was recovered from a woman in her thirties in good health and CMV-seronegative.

In DNA, the CDR3 is TGTGCCAGCAGTTCGGCAGGGAGGAACTATGGCTACACCTTC. It translates to CASSSAGRNYGYTF. This chain connects TRBV27 to TRBJ1-2; the D gene is possibly TRBD1 (5 bases). The germline CDR1 and CDR2 sequences are MNHEY and SMNVEV (reference sequence). Trimming took off 4 bases at V and 2 bases at J, with 11 bases between the two ends. The CDR3 runs 14 residues.